Shown below are 16 T cell receptor beta chains from a single sample sequenced in a study of T cells after somatic rescue of genetic block. TCRdb's table, derived via immunoSEQ multiplex PCR, lists solely in-frame clones and lacks some. The sample has more than 70,000 clones; more than 80% are singletons. Input material: peripheral blood mononuclear cells (PBMCs). The receptors here all came from a young woman.

This clone turned up a few times. This chain links TRBV28 with TRBJ2-3; 8 positions agree with TRBD1. The CDR3 has 14 amino acids. J was trimmed by 1 base and V by 6 bases; bases with no gene match: 3. CDR1 is MDHEN and CDR2 is SYDVKM in the germline V gene. The chain's CDR3 is CASRAGGRTDTQYF. The CDR3 DNA sequence: TGTGCCAGCAGGGCAGGGGGCCGCACAGATACGCAGTATTTT. Full variable domain (outside the CDR3, taken from reference TRBV28 and TRBJ2-3): DVKVTQSSRYLVKRTGEKVFLECVQDMDHENMFWYRQDPGLGLRLIYFSYDVKMKEKGDIPEGYSVSREKKERFSLILESASTNQTSMYLCASRAGGRTDTQYFGPGTRLTVL.

The V gene is TRBV19, the J gene TRBJ1-2, with D perhaps TRBD1 (5 bases). The germline V and J ends were trimmed by 8 bases and 4 bases, with 20 bases remaining between them. The CDR3 has 15 amino acids. Germline V lookup: CDR1 LNHDA, CDR2 SQIVND (reference sequence). CDR3 DNA sequence: TGTGCCAGTTCCCCCGGGAGTGGACATACCTATGGCTACACCTTC. Translating it yields CASSPGSGHTYGYTF. Full variable domain (outside the CDR3, taken from reference TRBV19 and TRBJ1-2): DGGITQSPKYLFRKEGQNVTLSCEQNLNHDAMYWYRQDPGQGLRLIYYSQIVNDFQKGDIAEGYSVSREKKESFPLTVTSAQKNPTAFYLCASSPGSGHTYGYTFGSGTRLTVV.

CDR3: CASSPRAYSYEQYF. Here the CDR3 DNA reads TGTGCCAGCAGCCCACGGGCGTACTCCTACGAGCAGTACTTC. The chain has TRBV4-2 and TRBJ2-7; D gene ambiguous. The CDR3 extends over 14 amino acids. Germline lookup yields CDR1 LGHNA and CDR2 YNFKEQ. V was trimmed by 4 bases and J by 0 bases, leaving 10 bases between them.

The genes are TRBV18 and TRBJ2-7; 7 nucleotides agree with TRBD2. V lost 0 bases, J lost 1 base, and 3 bases stayed unmatched. Germline CDR1 KGHSH, CDR2 LQKENI. The CDR3 is 15 amino acids. The CDR3 coding sequence is TGTGCCAGCTCACCACCGGGGACTACATCCTACGAGCAGTACTTC. Translated, it gives CASSPPGTTSYEQYF.

The rearrangement uses TRBV18 and TRBJ2-1; tentatively, D is TRBD2 (5 bases). Per germline, CDR1 KGHSH and CDR2 LQKENI. The CDR3 covers 17 residues. Trimming removed 5 bases from V and 3 bases from J, with 20 bases in between. CDR3 amino acids: CASSAPARDRRYNEQFF. The CDR3 nucleotides are TGTGCCAGCTCAGCCCCCGCCCGGGATAGACGCTACAATGAGCAGTTCTTC.

The chain recombines TRBV27 with TRBJ2-2; D not resolved. The CDR3 extends over 13 amino acids. Germline V CDR1 and CDR2: MNHEY, SMNVEV (reference sequence). Trimming stripped 4 bases from V and 1 base from J, with 4 bases between. The CDR3 here is CASSWRNTGELFF. The CDR3 coding sequence is TGTGCCAGCAGTTGGAGGAACACCGGGGAGCTGTTTTTT.

This clone was seen once. The rearrangement uses TRBV6-5 and TRBJ1-3; the D gene is possibly TRBD1 (5 bases). This CDR3 region has 15 residues. Germline values: CDR1 MNHEY, CDR2 SVGAGI. Deletions cut 8 bases from V and 2 bases from J, with 16 bases between. DNA for the CDR3: TGTGCCAGCGGGGGGTACGGGCTGCCTGGAAACACCATATATTTT. Its translation: CASGGYGLPGNTIYF.

The chain recombines TRBV7-2 with TRBJ2-1; 8 bases are shared with TRBD1. The CDR3 is 15 amino acids. Germline CDR1 is SGHTA and CDR2 is FQGNSA. The ends lost 1 base at V and 3 bases at J; junction bases unmatched: 2. The CDR3 region is CASSLDGTGYNEQFF. DNA for the CDR3: TGTGCCAGCAGCTTAGACGGGACAGGCTACAATGAGCAGTTCTTC.

The chain joins TRBV11-2 to TRBJ2-5; D is perhaps TRBD2 (5 bases). The end of the DNA is better explained by TRBJ2-7, so the J call may be wrong. This CDR3 has 15 residues. CDR1 SGHAT and CDR2 FQNNGV come from the germline V gene. CDR3 bases: TGTGCCAGCAGCTTTAGCACCTACCGGGGCTACGAGCAGTACTTC. The encoded protein is CASSFSTYRGYEQYF.

The rearrangement uses TRBV4-3 and TRBJ1-3, with 8 positions matching TRBD1. The junction had 12 bases not matched to a gene; V was cut back by 0 bases and J by 2 bases. CDR3 size: 19 residues. Germline V lookup: CDR1 LGHNA, CDR2 YSLEER. CDR3 in DNA: TGCGCCAGCAGCCAAGAGGCCAACCCCGGGACAGGCGCTGGAAACACCATATATTTT. Translated: CASSQEANPGTGAGNTIYF.

The DNA of the CDR3 is TGTGCCAGCAGCTTCGGCAGGGGCAATGAGCAGTTCTTC. It specifies CASSFGRGNEQFF. The chain couples TRBV5-6 to TRBJ2-1; perhaps TRBD1 as D (6 bases). Germline V gene sequence: CDR1 SGHDT, CDR2 YYEEEE. Trimming took off 2 bases at V and 6 bases at J, with 9 bases between the two ends. The CDR3 contains 13 residues. The entire variable domain, with the rest obtained from reference TRBV5-6 and TRBJ2-1, is as follows: DAGVTQSPTHLIKTRGQQVTLRCSPKSGHDTVSWYQQALGQGPQFIFQYYEEEERQRGNFPDRFSGHQFPNYSSELNVNALLLGDSALYLCASSFGRGNEQFFGPGTRLTVL.

V is TRBV5-1 and J is TRBJ2-3, with D maybe TRBD2 (6 bases). V lost 5 bases, J lost 4 bases, and 14 bases lay in between. Germline assignment: CDR1 SGHRS and CDR2 YFSETQ. The CDR3 sequence is 14 residues long. The CDR3 is CASSQGGRADTQYF. DNA of the CDR3: TGCGCCAGCAGTCAGGGAGGTCGGGCAGATACGCAGTATTTT.

The V call is TRBV19, the J call TRBJ1-5; D remains ambiguous. CDR3 length: 14 amino acids. V lost 4 bases and J 4 bases, leaving 11 bases between the germline ends. Germline CDR1 and CDR2: LNHDA and SQIVND (reference sequence). The DNA of the CDR3 is TGTGCCAGTAGTAGGGTGGGAGGAAATCAGCCCCAGCATTTT. It specifies CASSRVGGNQPQHF.

V and J are TRBV5-4 and TRBJ2-1, with D perhaps given as TRBD1 or TRBD2 (5 bases each). The ends were cut back, 4 bases at V and 5 bases at J, with 7 bases in the middle. This CDR3 spans 12 amino acids. Germline V gene lookup returns CDR1 SGHNT and CDR2 YYREEE (reference sequence). The CDR3 DNA follows: TGTGCCAGCAGCGGGGACGACAATGAGCAGTTCTTC. Translating gives CASSGDDNEQFF.

The chain carries TRBV6-6 and TRBJ1-2, with D maybe TRBD1 (6 bases). Germline values: CDR1 MNHNY, CDR2 SVGAGI (reference sequence). The length of the CDR3 is 15 residues. Trimming stripped 5 bases from V and 6 bases from J, with 19 bases between. The CDR3 DNA reads as TGTGCCAGCAGTCCGACAGGCCCGAAGGGGGATGGCTACACCTTC. It is translated as CASSPTGPKGDGYTF.

The chain has TRBV28 and TRBJ2-1; TRBD2 aligns across 14 bases. Germline-derived CDR1 and CDR2 are MDHEN and SYDVKM. The CDR3 is 17 residues long. With 5 bases clipped from V and 0 bases from J, the junction kept 3 bases outside the gene matches. The CDR3 coding sequence is TGTGCCAGCAGTAGACTAGCGGGAGGGCGCTCCTACAATGAGCAGTTCTTC. Encoded protein: CASSRLAGGRSYNEQFF.